This entry features one TCR beta chain sequence. Its matching antigen is unknown. Libraries were prepared by immunoSEQ multiplex PCR; TCRdb keeps only in-frame clonotypes and omits some of them. This table has some 1 million clones, under 80% appearing once. The sample is drawn from a study of shared clonotypes between healthy human individuals. Whole-study findings and limits: In general, naive subsets displayed greater estimated richness than memory subsets did.

This CDR3 region has 13 residues. The V gene lost 7 bases and the J gene lost 7 bases, with 16 bases spanning the gap. Germline CDR1 LNHDA, CDR2 SQIVND (reference sequence). The sequence derives from a young man in good health. The chain uses TRBV19 and TRBJ1-2, with D possibly being TRBD1 (5 bases). The specimen was memory CD4+ T cells sorted from blood. Described subset: CD45RA-negative fraction. The CDR3 is CASNPSGAAGYTF. The CDR3 bases are TGTGCCAGTAATCCCTCCGGGGCCGCTGGCTACACCTTC.